Below are 27 T cell receptor beta chains sequenced from a single sample in a study of T cells in tuberculosis. Some clones are missing from TCRdb's copy, which holds only in-frame ones; the method was immunoSEQ multiplex PCR. The table has around 45,000 clones, approximately 94% seen once; the top ten hold under 2%. Input material: PBMCs. Receptors originate from a donor aged 10 to 29 with latent tuberculosis or without tuberculosis infection. Some clones in this sample may be carry-over from other donors' samples.

The genes are TRBV6-6 and TRBJ2-7, with D tentatively TRBD1 (6 bases). The CDR3 is 13 residues long. The germline CDR1 and CDR2 sequences are MNHNY and SVGAGI (reference sequence). The V gene lost 4 bases and the J gene lost 4 bases, with 11 bases spanning the gap. CDR3 protein: CASSSQGGYEQYF. In DNA form, the CDR3 reads TGTGCCAGCAGTTCACAGGGTGGGTACGAGCAGTACTTC.

J is TRBJ2-6 and V is TRBV28; D remains unclear. The CDR3 length is 16 residues. V shed 1 base and J shed 4 bases, with 11 bases lying between them. Germline V gene data show CDR1 as MDHEN and CDR2 as SYDVKM. The CDR3 spells CASSLLIQSGANVLTF. The CDR3 DNA sequence: TGTGCCAGCAGTTTATTAATTCAAAGCGGGGCCAACGTCCTGACTTTC.

In nucleotides, the CDR3 is TGTGCCAGCAGAGACAGGGGAGGTAACTATGGCTACACCTTC. The encoded protein is CASRDRGGNYGYTF. V and J are TRBV6-1 and TRBJ1-2, with TRBD1 matching 8 bases. The CDR3 totals 14 residues. Trimming at V came to 6 bases and at J to 1 base, leaving 4 bases not matched to a gene. The germline V gene has CDR1 MNHNS and CDR2 SASEGT.

The chain is built from TRBV28 and TRBJ2-5; 8 nucleotides agree with TRBD1. J gave up 1 base and V 8 bases, and 12 bases lay outside the gene matches. The CDR3 runs to 16 residues. Germline V gene lookup returns CDR1 MDHEN and CDR2 SYDVKM. The CDR3 region has the DNA TGTGCCAGCTTCAAAGGGGGACAGGCCCTCCAAGAGACCCAGTACTTC. The encoded protein is CASFKGGQALQETQYF.

V usage is TRBV2 and J usage is TRBJ2-7; tentatively, D is TRBD1 (6 bases). V lost 2 bases to trimming and J lost 2 bases, with 10 bases between them. Germline-derived CDR1 and CDR2 are SNHLY and FYNNEI. CDR3 length: 14 amino acids. CDR3 sequence: CASSEQGIAYEQYF. DNA for the CDR3: TGTGCCAGCAGTGAACAGGGGATTGCCTACGAGCAGTACTTC. The complete variable domain, with remaining parts taken from reference TRBV2 and TRBJ2-7, reads EPEVTQTPSHQVTQMGQEVILRCVPISNHLYFYWYRQILGQKVEFLVSFYNNEISEKSEIFDDQFSVERPDGSNFTLKIRSTKLEDSAMYFCASSEQGIAYEQYFGPGTRLTVT.

This clone has a single count. The chain has TRBV9 and TRBJ2-7; D perhaps matches TRBD2 (5 bases). Trimming cost V 0 bases and J 6 bases, with 13 bases left between them. CDR1 and CDR2 (germline): SGDLS, YYNGEE. CDR3 length: 14 residues. This chain's CDR3 is CASSVGGRTSEQYF. Here the CDR3 DNA reads TGTGCCAGCAGCGTAGGAGGGAGAACTTCCGAGCAGTACTTC. Complete variable domain (other parts from reference TRBV9 and TRBJ2-7): DSGVTQTPKHLITATGQRVTLRCSPRSGDLSVYWYQQSLDQGLQFLIQYYNGEERAKGNILERFSAQQFPDLHSELNLSSLELGDSALYFCASSVGGRTSEQYFGPGTRLTVT.

In its sample, this clone was seen once. The chain couples TRBV27 to TRBJ2-2, with TRBD1 matching over 7 bases. The CDR3 sequence is 17 residues long. Germline CDR1 MNHEY, CDR2 SMNVEV (reference sequence). V dropped 5 bases and J dropped 0; count of bases not matched to a gene: 9. The CDR3 spells CASSKARDSANTGELFF. The CDR3 bases are TGTGCCAGCAGTAAAGCCAGGGACAGCGCGAACACCGGGGAGCTGTTTTTT.

This chain joins TRBV30 and TRBJ1-2; D is undetermined. Germline V lookup: CDR1 GTSNPN, CDR2 SVGIG (reference sequence). Trimming removed 5 bases from V and 4 bases from J, with 11 bases in between. The CDR3 sequence is 12 residues long. The CDR3 nucleotides are TGTGCCTGGGAGAACAGCCTCTATGGCTACACCTTC. Protein product: CAWENSLYGYTF. Full variable domain (missing parts from reference TRBV30 and TRBJ1-2): SQTIHQWPATLVQPVGSPLSLECTVEGTSNPNLYWYRQAAGRGLQLLFYSVGIGQISSEVPQNLSASRPQDRQFILSSKKLLLSDSGFYLCAWENSLYGYTFGSGTRLTVV.

The rearrangement joins TRBV18 to TRBJ2-5; 7 bases line up with TRBD1. Per germline, CDR1 KGHSH and CDR2 LQKENI. Unmatched junction bases numbered 11, after V lost 8 bases and J lost 5 bases. There are 14 residues in the CDR3. CDR3 DNA sequence: TGTGCCAGCAGAAGGGACAGCCCGCGGGAGACCCAGTACTTC. It specifies CASRRDSPRETQYF.

The genes are TRBV25-1 and TRBJ2-7; D possibly corresponds to TRBD1 (5 bases). V gave up 6 bases and J gave up 0 bases, with 12 bases separating them. CDR1 is MGHDK, CDR2 SYGVNS, per germline. CDR3 length: 14 amino acids. The CDR3 DNA is TGTGCCAGCAGCCAGACAGCGAGCTCCTACGAGCAGTACTTC. It codes for CASSQTASSYEQYF.

This chain links TRBV9 with TRBJ2-3, with D perhaps matching TRBD2 (6 bases). The germline CDR1 and CDR2 sequences are SGDLS and YYNGEE. The CDR3 runs to 14 residues. Trimming stripped 5 bases from V and 6 bases from J, with 16 bases between. CDR3 sequence (DNA): TGTGCCAGCAGTTCTGGGGGGATTGGGGATACGCAGTATTTT. Its translation is CASSSGGIGDTQYF.

J is TRBJ2-1 and V is TRBV5-1; 7 nucleotides align to TRBD1. Trimming took 1 base from V and 4 from J; bases not matched to a gene: 8. CDR3 length equals 16 residues. Germline assignment: CDR1 SGHRS and CDR2 YFSETQ. CDR3 bases: TGCGCCAGCAGCTTGAGGGAAAAGACAGGGTACAATGAGCAGTTCTTC. The encoded protein is CASSLREKTGYNEQFF.

V is TRBV27 and J is TRBJ1-1; D might be TRBD1 (5 bases). The V gene's germline CDR1 is MNHEY and CDR2 SMNVEV (reference sequence). Trimming stripped 6 bases from V and 11 bases from J, with 19 bases between. There are 13 residues in the CDR3. In nucleotides, the CDR3 is TGTGCCAGCAGAAATTTGGGGGAGGAAGGCGCTTTCTTT. Encoded protein: CASRNLGEEGAFF.

This chain connects TRBV4-1 to TRBJ2-7, with 10 bases that match TRBD1. Germline V gene sequence: CDR1 MGHRA, CDR2 YSYEKL. J lost 7 bases, V lost 3 bases, and 6 bases had no gene match. The CDR3 totals 14 residues. CDR3 sequence (DNA): TGCGCCAGCAGCCACGACAGGGGGCTGGGGGAGCAGTACTTC. Encoded protein: CASSHDRGLGEQYF.

V is TRBV18 and J is TRBJ1-3; 9 bases match TRBD1. The germline CDR1 and CDR2 sequences are KGHSH and LQKENI. V trimming: 2 bases; J trimming: 3 bases; junction bases outside the gene matches: 11. This CDR3 has 18 amino acids. The CDR3 region has the DNA TGTGCCAGCTCACCAACGCCCCCCGGGACAGGGTTTGGAAACACCATATATTTT. Its translation is CASSPTPPGTGFGNTIYF. Looking up the rest from reference TRBV18 and TRBJ1-3 gives the full variable domain: NAGVMQNPRHLVRRRGQEARLRCSPMKGHSHVYWYRQLPEEGLKFMVYLQKENIIDESGMPKERFSAEFPKEGPSILRIQQVVRGDSAAYFCASSPTPPGTGFGNTIYFGEGSWLTVV.

The chain has TRBV18 and TRBJ2-2; TRBD1 agrees at 8 bases. There are 16 residues in the CDR3. The ends lost 3 bases at V and 4 bases at J; junction bases unmatched: 7. Germline loops: CDR1 KGHSH, CDR2 LQKENI. Written as DNA, the CDR3 is TGTGCCAGCTCACCCGTTTCGACAGGGGTCACCGGGGAGCTGTTTTTT. This translates into CASSPVSTGVTGELFF.

The rearrangement links TRBV7-2 to TRBJ2-3; 7 bases are a match to TRBD2. The trim removed 2 bases at V and 6 bases at J, leaving 8 bases unmatched. Germline V CDR1 and CDR2: SGHTA, FQGNSA. The CDR3 contains 15 residues. CDR3 sequence (DNA): TGTGCCAGCAGCTTACTCCCTCGGGGGGTTGATACGCAGTATTTT. This sequence encodes CASSLLPRGVDTQYF.

This clone was seen a few times. As DNA, the CDR3 is TGTGCCAGCAGCTTAGCAGCCGGCGGTACTGAAGCTTTCTTT. This translates into CASSLAAGGTEAFF. This rearrangement joins TRBV7-9 to TRBJ1-1, with D unresolved. Germline CDR1 and CDR2: SEHNR and FQNEAQ (reference sequence). The CDR3 runs to 14 residues. Trimming took off 0 bases at V and 5 bases at J, with 10 bases between the two ends.

The J gene is TRBJ2-3, the V gene TRBV6-4, with 13 bases matching TRBD2. Germline lookup yields CDR1 MRHNA and CDR2 SNTAGT. The CDR3 runs 17 residues. V shed 5 bases, J shed 0 bases, and the junction held 5 bases outside the gene matches. CDR3 coding DNA: TGTGCCAGCAGTAGGACTAGCGGGAGTGCTAGCACAGATACGCAGTATTTT. Translation: CASSRTSGSASTDTQYF.

The V and J genes are TRBV5-6 and TRBJ1-1, with D perhaps matching TRBD1 (5 bases). The CDR3 has 14 residues. V was pared by 0 bases and J by 6 bases, with 12 bases between. Germline values: CDR1 SGHDT, CDR2 YYEEEE. CDR3 region: CASSLAIGGSEAFF. In nucleotides, the CDR3 is TGTGCCAGCAGCTTGGCGATCGGGGGTTCTGAAGCTTTCTTT.

This clone has only one observation. The J gene is TRBJ2-7, the V gene TRBV5-4, with a tentative D call TRBD1 (5 bases). V was pared by 0 bases and J by 6 bases, with 19 bases between. Per germline, CDR1 SGHNT and CDR2 YYREEE (reference sequence). The CDR3 runs to 16 residues. DNA of the CDR3: TGTGCCAGCAGCTTGGGATCGCCCCTGGGGCCTCTCGAGCAGTACTTC. This sequence encodes CASSLGSPLGPLEQYF.

The chain uses TRBV6-6 and TRBJ2-5; 7 bases fit TRBD1. This CDR3 has 15 residues. Trimming at V came to 4 bases and at J to 4 bases, leaving 9 bases not matched to a gene. The germline V gene encodes CDR1 MNHNY and CDR2 SVGAGI (reference sequence). CDR3 sequence (DNA): TGTGCCAGCAGTTTGCGACAGGGCACGGGAGAGACCCAGTACTTC. It is translated as CASSLRQGTGETQYF.

In this sample, this clone turned up once. The V call is TRBV7-2, the J call TRBJ1-2; unclear D gene. There are 14 residues in the CDR3. CDR1 and CDR2 (germline): SGHTA, FQGNSA. Trimming took off 2 bases at V and 4 bases at J, with 11 bases between the two ends. This chain's CDR3 is CASSLKSPIYGYTF. The CDR3 coding sequence is TGTGCCAGCAGCTTAAAGTCCCCTATCTATGGCTACACCTTC.

This clone was recorded only once. V is TRBV30 and J is TRBJ1-5; D might be TRBD1 (5 bases). The CDR3 runs 15 residues. The V gene's germline CDR1 is GTSNPN and CDR2 SVGIG (reference sequence). Between the trimmed V and J ends, which lost 0 bases and 2 bases, there was a span of 11 bases. CDR3 sequence: CAWSVGRAGNQPQHF. CDR3 nucleotide sequence: TGTGCCTGGAGTGTAGGCAGGGCTGGCAATCAGCCCCAGCATTTT.

J is TRBJ2-2 and V is TRBV2; possible D gene TRBD2, 5 bases. Trimming pared 3 bases from V and 1 base from J, leaving 12 bases between. There are 16 residues in the CDR3. Germline V lookup: CDR1 SNHLY, CDR2 FYNNEI. The CDR3 is CASSEVASKNTGELFF. CDR3 coding DNA: TGTGCCAGCAGTGAGGTGGCTAGCAAGAACACCGGGGAGCTGTTTTTT.

V gene TRBV25-1 combines with J gene TRBJ2-1; D is possibly TRBD2 (6 bases). V was shortened by 4 bases and J by 5 bases, with 18 bases between the two germline ends. CDR3 size: 16 residues. The germline V gene encodes CDR1 MGHDK and CDR2 SYGVNS. CDR3 nucleotide sequence: TGTGCCAGCAGTGCCCCCTATGGCGGGACCCACAATGAGCAGTTCTTC. Amino acids: CASSAPYGGTHNEQFF.

The chain carries TRBV7-3 and TRBJ2-1; 8 bases align to TRBD2. The length of the CDR3 is 13 residues. The V segment lost 5 bases and the J segment 8 bases; nucleotides outside the gene matches: 5. CDR1 and CDR2 (germline): SGHTA, FQGTGA. The CDR3 DNA sequence: TGTGCCAGCAGCACAAGCGGGAGCTATGAGCAGTTCTTC. Translating gives CASSTSGSYEQFF.